This T cell receptor beta chain was recorded in a study of Ad26.COV2.S vaccination and SARS-CoV-2 variants. The overall study: Donor was one of the participants in the Ad26.COV2.S arm of the COV1001 trial. General study points: Participants given vaccine showed non-spike TCR breadth similar to that of placebo recipients. Total responses of T cells may have been underestimated by the analyses of TCR breadth and depth.

Only a few counts were recorded for this clone. Its antigen is as yet unknown. Sequenced by immunoSEQ multiplex PCR; TCRdb stores in-frame clones only, minus some. Of around 250,000 clones in the sample, around 87% were seen once. The sample's treatment: some 20 received Ad26.COV2.S at low or high dose, single or two shots; about 5 received placebo; per-sample allocation not given. After the first vaccine or placebo injection, samples were drawn on day 63. The source is a person between 18 and 60 years old who received the Ad26.COV2.S COVID-19 vaccine or a placebo. The sequenced sample was peripheral blood, obtained in a trial of Ad26.COV2.S vaccine versus placebo.

This CDR3 is CATSINSGVHGYTF. In DNA form, the CDR3 reads TGTGCCACCAGCATCAATTCAGGAGTACATGGCTACACCTTC. This chain uses TRBV15 with TRBJ1-2; D unclear. V lost 4 bases and J 6 bases, leaving 15 bases between the germline ends. In germline, CDR1 is LNHNV, CDR2 YYDKDF (reference sequence). CDR3 size: 14 residues.